This T cell receptor (beta chain) was captured in a study of regulatory T cells in long-lasting Graves disease. Trimming at V came to 2 bases and at J to 4 bases, leaving 4 bases not matched to a gene. Per germline, CDR1 SGHTA and CDR2 FQGTGA. The CDR3 has 15 amino acids. Time point specified: newly diagnosed GD, antithyroid drugs for less than 3 months. Researchers made the TCR library from RNA that was extracted from PBMCs. Many counts were recorded for this clonotype. Arm-PCR with iRepertoire HTBI primers amplified the CDR3 regions for these TCR beta libraries. TCRdb analysed the multiplex PCR reads with MiXCR anew, one entry per CDR3 protein. The sample carries about 540,000 distinct CDR3 sequences, about 13% recorded once. The sample also formed part of further work on T cells in Graves' hyperthyroidism and ophthalmopathy. As that study records: Most clonotypes expanded in the thyroid (above 0.001) were also present in blood.

The receptor was derived from a man aged 30 to 39 with Graves disease. Sequenced material: peripheral blood mononuclear cells (PBMCs), taken at new diagnosis, from a patient treated with antithyroid drugs. J is TRBJ2-5 and V is TRBV7-3; 10 bases line up with TRBD2. The CDR3 loop is CASSLYSGRSETQYF. CDR3 DNA sequence: TGTGCCAGCAGCTTATATAGCGGGAGGTCAGAGACCCAGTACTTC.